The clone carrying this TCR beta chain occurred a few times. The time point here: sample taken at primary tumor resection. Unsorted whole RNA samples from tumor, nontumor lung or frozen PBMC were sequenced. The data originate from a study of spatial heterogeneity in lung cancer. V was pared by 5 bases and J by 1 base, with 5 bases of the junction left unmatched. Germline-derived CDR1 and CDR2 are WSHSY and SAAADI. The CDR3 has 15 amino acids. TCRdb reprocessed the 5' RACE reads via MiXCR and lists one record per CDR3 protein. The sample contains around 40,000 distinct CDR3 sequences, 5.2% of which appear only once.

The sequences come from PBMCs, collected at surgery. The chain combines TRBV10-2 with TRBJ1-1; 9 bases line up with TRBD1. This TCR came from a female donor with early-stage non-small cell lung cancer. CDR3 nucleotides: TGCGCCAGCAGTCGGGGGACAGGGCCGAACACTGAAGCTTTCTTT. This translates into CASSRGTGPNTEAFF.